Each of the 16 T cell receptor beta chains below was sequenced from the same sample in a study of post-analysis software for immune sequencing data. Study results and caveats: Five or six TRBV segments, TRBV5-6, TRBV5-1 and TRBV20-1 among them, were found more frequent in patients than controls.

Unique molecular identifiers were carried by the TCR beta cDNA libraries. A single record per CDR3 protein comes from TCRdb applying MiXCR to the PCR reads. Here the sample spans hundreds of thousands of distinct CDR3 sequences, approximately 57% being singletons. Antigens of these TCRs are unknown. The sample comprised blood. All receptors derive from a girl aged 10 to 17 with multiple sclerosis.

V and J are TRBV5-1 and TRBJ2-7, with D possibly TRBD2 on 6 matching bases. This CDR3 has 17 residues. Germline CDR1 SGHRS, CDR2 YFSETQ. Trimming took off 5 bases at V and 2 bases at J, with 23 bases between the two ends. The CDR3 here is CASRSTLGLEGTYEQYF. The CDR3 nucleotides are TGCGCCAGCAGGTCTACCTTAGGTCTGGAGGGTACCTACGAGCAGTACTTC.

This clonotype has a handful of counts. The V and J genes are TRBV29-1 and TRBJ1-2; TRBD1 agrees at 12 bases. The germline V gene has CDR1 SQVTM and CDR2 ANQGSEA. The CDR3 totals 13 residues. Losses at the gene ends were 3 bases for V and 8 bases for J; bases not matched to a gene: 4. CDR3 residues: CSVEGQGARGYTF. CDR3 bases: TGCAGCGTTGAGGGACAGGGGGCGCGAGGCTACACCTTC.

Turning to this clonotype: A much more abundant neighbour one base away suggests this may be a read error. V and J are TRBV20-1 and TRBJ2-1, with D perhaps TRBD2 (6 bases). The J call may be mistaken, given a closer DNA end match to TRBJ2-7. This CDR3 has 14 amino acids. Germline assignment: CDR1 DFQATT and CDR2 SNEGSKA (reference sequence). Written as DNA, the CDR3 is TGCAGTGTTCTTAGCGGCAGCTCCTACAATGAGCAGTACTTC. Protein product: CSVLSGSSYNEQYF.

The V gene is TRBV12-3 or TRBV12-4, the J gene TRBJ2-3; the D is unclear. V lost 6 bases and J lost 8, with 9 bases in between. The CDR3 spans 11 residues. CDR3 protein: CASSLSFTQYF. In DNA, the CDR3 is TGTGCCAGCAGCCTCTCCTTTACGCAGTATTTT.

The V gene is TRBV5-1, the J gene TRBJ2-1; 9 bases align to TRBD2. The CDR3 is made up of 15 amino acids. V lost 0 bases, J lost 6 bases, and 4 bases stayed unmatched. Germline CDR1 reads SGHRS; CDR2 reads YFSETQ. In nucleotides, the CDR3 is TGCGCCAGCAGCTTGGATAGCGGGAGTACCAATGAGCAGTTCTTC. Amino acid sequence: CASSLDSGSTNEQFF.

The V gene is TRBV20-1, the J gene TRBJ2-1; 7 nucleotides align to TRBD2. Germline V gene sequence: CDR1 DFQATT, CDR2 SNEGSKA (reference sequence). The CDR3 has 18 amino acids. The trim removed 1 base at V and 0 bases at J, leaving 12 bases unmatched. The CDR3 coding sequence is TGCAGTGCTAGAGGGGGTCCGGGGGGAGTTTTCTCCTACAATGAGCAGTTCTTC. It encodes CSARGGPGGVFSYNEQFF.

CDR3 amino acids: CASSYQRPGQGLGYGYTF. The CDR3 DNA reads as TGTGCCAGCAGTTACCAGAGGCCGGGACAGGGTTTAGGCTATGGCTACACCTTC. The rearrangement uses TRBV6-5 and TRBJ1-2; 9 positions agree with TRBD1. After removal of 2 bases from V and 4 bases from J, the junction contained 14 bases not matched to a gene. This CDR3 region has 18 residues. Germline assignment: CDR1 MNHEY and CDR2 SVGAGI.

This clonotype has a handful of counts. The chain combines TRBV7-9 with TRBJ2-7; a weak D match, TRBD2 (5 bases). V shed 10 bases and J shed 0 bases, with 10 bases lying between them. Looked up from germline, CDR1 is SEHNR and CDR2 is FQNEAQ (reference sequence). CDR3 size: 12 residues. CDR3 nucleotides: TGTGCCACCACCGAGGGCTCCTACGAGCAGTACTTC. It codes for CATTEGSYEQYF. The full variable domain, in which reference TRBV7-9 and TRBJ2-7 provide the parts outside the CDR3, is DTGVSQNPRHKITKRGQNVTFRCDPISEHNRLYWYRQTLGQGPEFLTYFQNEAQLEKSRLLSDRFSAERPKGSFSTLEIQRTEQGDSAMYLCATTEGSYEQYFGPGTRLTVT.

This clonotype turned up a few times. This chain links TRBV6-6 with TRBJ2-3; unclear D gene. This CDR3 region has 12 residues. The V gene's germline CDR1 is MNHNY and CDR2 SVGAGI (reference sequence). V lost 5 bases and J lost 5, with 8 bases in between. In DNA, the CDR3 is TGTGCCAGCAGTCGTGATGGAGATACGCAGTATTTT. This translates into CASSRDGDTQYF.

This clonotype appeared a few times. The gene calls are TRBV7-9 and TRBJ2-3; D is unresolved. Trimming pared 5 bases from V and 0 bases from J, leaving 15 bases between. The CDR3 is 16 residues long. From germline, CDR1 is SEHNR and CDR2 FQNEAQ (reference sequence). CDR3 sequence reads: CASSPRTGYSTDTQYF. As DNA, the CDR3 is TGTGCCAGCAGCCCTAGGACCGGGTACAGCACAGATACGCAGTATTTT.

J is TRBJ2-4 and V is TRBV12-3 or TRBV12-4; 10 positions match TRBD2. The J call may be mistaken, given a closer DNA end match to TRBJ2-7. The CDR3 is 16 residues long. As DNA, the CDR3 is TGTGCCAGCAGTTTAGCCATGCTAGCGGGGGACGACGAGCAGTACTTC. It yields the protein CASSLAMLAGDDEQYF.

The chain couples TRBV7-2 to TRBJ2-7; tentatively, D is TRBD2 (6 bases). The J call may be wrong; the DNA end is better matched by TRBJ2-5. CDR3 length: 16 residues. Germline V lookup: CDR1 SGHTA, CDR2 FQGNSA. The CDR3 DNA follows: TGTGCCAGCAGCTTAGGGGGACTTCCCCCAAGGGAGACCCAGTACTTC. Its protein is CASSLGGLPPRETQYF.

J is TRBJ2-1 and V is TRBV6-6, with D tentatively TRBD1 or TRBD2 (5 bases each). Per germline, CDR1 MNHNY and CDR2 SVGAGI (reference sequence). CDR3 size: 14 residues. V gave up 7 bases and J gave up 7 bases, with 17 bases separating them. CDR3 DNA sequence: TGTGCCAGCATCCCTTCGGGCAGGGAGAATGAGCAGTTCTTC. Protein sequence: CASIPSGRENEQFF.

The J gene is TRBJ2-1, the V gene TRBV10-3; 9 bases are shared with TRBD2. The CDR3 length is 16 residues. Germline V gives CDR1 ENHRY, CDR2 SYGVKD. With 0 bases clipped from V and 5 bases from J, the junction kept 5 bases outside the gene matches. CDR3 loop: CAISESSGSGDNEQFF. The CDR3 DNA reads as TGTGCCATCAGTGAGTCTAGCGGGAGCGGTGACAATGAGCAGTTCTTC.

The chain is built from TRBV7-6 and TRBJ2-1; unclear D gene. V lost 1 base, J lost 5 bases, and 15 bases lay in between. The germline gives CDR1 SGHVS, CDR2 FNYEAQ. This CDR3 comprises 16 residues. CDR3 DNA sequence: TGTGCCAGCAGCTTAGACTGGCCCTCTGGCCACAATGAGCAGTTCTTC. It codes for CASSLDWPSGHNEQFF.

The chain has TRBV29-1 and TRBJ2-1; 12 nucleotides align to TRBD2. CDR1 is SQVTM and CDR2 is ANQGSEA in the germline V gene. Unmatched junction bases numbered 3, after V lost 5 bases and J lost 4 bases. The CDR3 extends over 14 amino acids. The DNA for the CDR3 is TGCAGCGTTCTGACTAGCGGGAGTTACAATGAGCAGTTCTTC. Its protein product is CSVLTSGSYNEQFF.